The rows below give T cell receptor beta chains drawn from one sample of a study of cytomegalovirus exposure and HLA in healthy donors. Using immunoSEQ multiplex PCR, the repertoire was profiled, and TCRdb retains in-frame clones only, with some absent. Of about 120,000 clones in the sample, about four fifths were seen once. The specimen was PBMCs. Receptor source: a female donor in good health and CMV-seropositive. Both conserved end residues are part of each CDR3. Fields, in order: J gene, V gene, CDR3 protein.

>TRBJ2-1|TRBV19
CASNDRVVRNEQFF
>TRBJ1-1|TRBV5-3
CASIPGVGGISEAFF
>TRBJ1-3|TRBV9
CASSPRGPGRSGNTIYF
>TRBJ2-5|TRBV5-1
CASSFGGGSSETQYF
>TRBJ2-3|TRBV27
CASLSADTQYF
>TRBJ2-3|TRBV4-1
CASRPGQGADTQYF
>TRBJ2-7|TRBV7-2
CAGSLQGTSGGLSYEQYF
>TRBJ1-2|TRBV5-1
CASSLWGLRGSNYGYTF
>TRBJ2-7|TRBV14
CASSQGTGRYEQYF
>TRBJ2-2|TRBV7-9
CASSLGGQGRHTGELFF
>TRBJ2-3|TRBV4-1
CASSHSGQYYATDTQYF
>TRBJ2-1|TRBV18
CASSRWTSGGTYNEQFF
>TRBJ1-6|TRBV27
CASSLREDSPLHF
>TRBJ1-2|TRBV18
CASSPPSLQGGPEGYTF
>TRBJ2-5|TRBV2
CASSETVETQYF
>TRBJ1-3|TRBV7-2
CASSWDRSSGNTIYF
>TRBJ2-2|TRBV18
CASSPSFRELFF
>TRBJ2-7|TRBV11-2
CASSLDLSYEQYF
>TRBJ2-3|TRBV5-1
CASSLVPSGGASTDTQYF
>TRBJ1-1|TRBV6-5
CAAHGGYHTEAFF